Listed below are T cell receptor beta chains from one sample, sequenced in a study of CD8 T cells in ankylosing spondylitis. TCRdb re-derived calls from the 5' RACE reads in MiXCR, one entry per CDR3 protein. The data hold almost 250,000 distinct CDR3 sequences, with roughly 32% observed a single time. Sequenced input: blood, either unsorted or a sorted T cell fraction (not recorded which). These receptors were collected from a male donor with ankylosing spondylitis or in good health (not recorded which). The CDR3 runs from the conserved cysteine through the conserved F or W. A D gene is named only where the DNA matches it firmly. Rows give clone size only sometimes, using once, few, many, or a class for an expanded clone.

few	NA	TRBV6-4	TRBJ2-3	TGTGCCAGCAGCGTCACGACGGCAGATACGCAGTATTTT	CASSVTTADTQYF
NA	NA	TRBV11-2	TRBJ1-3	TGTGCCAGCAGCTTTCCTGCCTCTGGAAACACCATATATTTT	CASSFPASGNTIYF
once	TRBD2	TRBV5-1	TRBJ2-7	TGCGCCAGCAGCTTGGTAGGCGCGGGGGTCTACGAGCAGTACTTC	CASSLVGAGVYEQYF
NA	NA	TRBV12-3/TRBV12-4	TRBJ2-1	TGTGCCAGCAGCCATGGGGGGGCTGAGCAGTTCTTC	CASSHGGAEQFF
NA	NA	TRBV15	TRBJ1-1	TGTGCCACCAGCAGGCTGGGGCAGCTGGAGAAGGAAGCTTTCTTT	CATSRLGQLEKEAFF
few	TRBD1	TRBV6-5	TRBJ2-7	TGTGCCAGCAGTTACTCGGTCGGACAGGCCTACGAGCAGTACTTC	CASSYSVGQAYEQYF
NA	NA	TRBV5-1	TRBJ2-1	TGCGCCAGCAGCTTGCCCACACGAGCCTACAATGAGCAGTTCTTC	CASSLPTRAYNEQFF
NA	NA	TRBV29-1	TRBJ2-1	TGCAGCGTTGATCAGGGGCCTAACAATGAGCAGTTCTTC	CSVDQGPNNEQFF
few	TRBD2	TRBV29-1	TRBJ2-3	TGCAGCGTTGGCGGGGGGGCCGTGGGAGATACGCAGTATTTT	CSVGGGAVGDTQYF
few	NA	TRBV7-2	TRBJ1-1	TGTGCCAGCAGCGCGGGACCCTTGAACACTGAAGCTTTCTTT	CASSAGPLNTEAFF
NA	NA	TRBV12-3/TRBV12-4	TRBJ2-5	TGTGCCAGCAGTACCGCCGGGGCAGGACCGCGGACCCAGTACTTC	CASSTAGAGPRTQYF
few	NA	TRBV28	TRBJ2-7	TGTGCCAGCATGACCCACTCCGGGACGTCCTACGAGCAGTACTTC	CASMTHSGTSYEQYF
few	NA	TRBV24-1	TRBJ2-1	TGTGCCACCAGTGATTTAGGCGGGGCCACCTACAATGAGCAGTTCTTC	CATSDLGGATYNEQFF
once	TRBD1	TRBV28	TRBJ1-5	TGTGCCAGCAGAAATCCGACAGGGCCCAATCAGCCCCAGCATTTT	CASRNPTGPNQPQHF
NA	NA	TRBV7-9	TRBJ2-3	TGTGCCAGCCGGTCGGTTCTCCTAACTAGCACAGATACGCAGTATTTT	CASRSVLLTSTDTQYF
NA	NA	TRBV4-1	TRBJ2-2	TGCGCCAGCAGCCAAGTACAGCGCGGGGCTCTTCCGGGGGAGCTGTTTTTT	CASSQVQRGALPGELFF
few	NA	TRBV24-1	TRBJ2-4	TGTGCCACCAGTGACCTACGAGCCAAAAACATTCAGTACTTC	CATSDLRAKNIQYF